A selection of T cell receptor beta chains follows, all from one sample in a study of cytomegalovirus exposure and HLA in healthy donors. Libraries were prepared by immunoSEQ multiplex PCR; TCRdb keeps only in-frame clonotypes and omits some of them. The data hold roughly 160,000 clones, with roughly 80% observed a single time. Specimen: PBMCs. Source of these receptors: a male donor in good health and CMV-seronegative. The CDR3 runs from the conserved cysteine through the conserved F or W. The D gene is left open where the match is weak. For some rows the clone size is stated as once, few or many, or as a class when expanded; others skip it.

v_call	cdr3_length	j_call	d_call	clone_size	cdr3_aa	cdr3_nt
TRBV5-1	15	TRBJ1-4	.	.	CASSLSTTTNEKLFF	TGCGCCAGCAGCTTATCAACTACAACTAATGAAAAACTGTTTTTT
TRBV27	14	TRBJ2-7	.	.	CASSSGTRPYEQYF	TGTGCCAGCAGTTCCGGGACAAGGCCCTACGAGCAGTACTTC
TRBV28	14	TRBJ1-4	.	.	CASSSRRVNEKLFF	TGTGCCAGCAGCTCTCGGCGGGTTAATGAAAAACTGTTTTTT
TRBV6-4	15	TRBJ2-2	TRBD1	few	CASSETGGGTGELFF	TGTGCCAGCAGTGAGACAGGGGGCGGCACCGGGGAGCTGTTTTTT
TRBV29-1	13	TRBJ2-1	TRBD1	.	CSVEPGTGQRQFF	TGCAGCGTAGAACCCGGGACAGGACAGCGGCAGTTCTTC
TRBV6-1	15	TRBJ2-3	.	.	CASSEDREGTDTQYF	TGTGCCAGCAGTGAAGACAGGGAAGGCACAGATACGCAGTATTTT
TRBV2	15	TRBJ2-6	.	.	CASGLRNSGANVLTF	TGTGCCAGCGGGCTAAGGAACTCTGGGGCCAACGTCCTGACTTTC
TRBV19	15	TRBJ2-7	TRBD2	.	CASSPLAGARYEQYF	TGTGCCAGTAGTCCCCTAGCGGGAGCACGGTACGAGCAGTACTTC
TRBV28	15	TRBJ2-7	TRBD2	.	CASSLVGSGAYEQYF	TGTGCCAGCAGTTTAGTCGGTAGCGGGGCTTACGAGCAGTACTTC
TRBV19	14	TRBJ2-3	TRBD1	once	CASRTGGGADTQYF	TGTGCCAGTAGGACAGGGGGCGGGGCAGATACGCAGTATTTT
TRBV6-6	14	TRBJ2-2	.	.	CASSWQSLAGELFF	TGTGCCAGCAGTTGGCAGTCTCTCGCCGGGGAGCTGTTTTTT
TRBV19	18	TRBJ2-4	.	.	CASSRGAIAGQAKNIQYF	TGTGCCAGTAGTAGGGGGGCAATAGCGGGCCAGGCCAAAAACATTCAGTACTTC
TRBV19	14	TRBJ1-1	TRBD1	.	CASRGTGSNTEAFF	TGTGCCAGTAGGGGGACAGGGAGCAACACTGAAGCTTTCTTT
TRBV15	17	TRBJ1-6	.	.	CATSFSPQGLKNSPLHF	TGTGCCACCAGTTTTAGTCCGCAGGGTCTCAAGAATTCACCCCTCCACTTT
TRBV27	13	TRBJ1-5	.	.	CASRDGYNQPQHF	TGTGCCAGCAGAGACGGGTACAATCAGCCCCAGCATTTT
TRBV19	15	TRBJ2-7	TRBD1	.	CASSIRRQGAGEQYF	TGTGCCAGTAGTATCCGCCGACAGGGGGCTGGCGAGCAGTACTTC
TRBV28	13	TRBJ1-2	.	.	CASSLPPNYGYTF	TGTGCCAGCAGTTTACCTCCTAACTATGGCTACACCTTC
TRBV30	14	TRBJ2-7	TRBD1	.	CAWSVGTGSYEQYF	TGTGCCTGGAGTGTAGGGACAGGCTCCTACGAGCAGTACTTC
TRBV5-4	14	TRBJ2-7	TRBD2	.	CASSLGEGHYEQYF	TGTGCCAGCAGCCTAGGGGAGGGCCACTACGAGCAGTACTTC
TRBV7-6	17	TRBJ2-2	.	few	CASSLAGRGSGTGELFF	TGTGCCAGCAGCTTAGCGGGCAGGGGAAGCGGCACCGGGGAGCTGTTTTTT
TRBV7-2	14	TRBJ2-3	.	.	CASSLDPVPDTQYF	TGTGCCAGCAGCTTAGATCCAGTTCCAGATACGCAGTATTTT
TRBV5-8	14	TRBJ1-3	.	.	CASSFAGSGNTIYF	TGTGCCAGCAGCTTTGCGGGGAGTGGAAACACCATATATTTT
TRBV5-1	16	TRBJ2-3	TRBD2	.	CASSLATSGSTDTQYF	TGCGCCAGCAGCTTGGCGACTAGCGGTTCCACAGATACGCAGTATTTT
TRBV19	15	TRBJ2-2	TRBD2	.	CASSFLAGDTGELFF	TGTGCCAGTAGTTTCTTAGCGGGAGACACCGGGGAGCTGTTTTTT
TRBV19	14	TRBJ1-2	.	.	CATITSHGTSGYTF	TGTGCCACTATAACCTCTCATGGGACATCTGGCTACACCTTC
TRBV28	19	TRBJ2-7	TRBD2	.	CASRTTRFPGGASTVGQYF	TGTGCCAGCAGGACGACACGTTTCCCGGGGGGAGCGAGCACGGTAGGGCAGTACTTC
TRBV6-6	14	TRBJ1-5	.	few	CASSYDGPGQPQHF	TGTGCCAGCAGTTACGATGGTCCGGGTCAGCCCCAGCATTTT
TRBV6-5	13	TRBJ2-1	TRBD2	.	CASTQTSADEQFF	TGTGCCAGCACCCAAACTAGCGCCGATGAGCAGTTCTTC
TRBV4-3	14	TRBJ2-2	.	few	CASSQETATGELFF	TGCGCCAGCAGCCAAGAGACAGCGACCGGGGAGCTGTTTTTT
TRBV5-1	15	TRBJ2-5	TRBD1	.	CASRERGRREETQYF	TGCGCCAGCAGAGAGAGGGGGCGCCGGGAAGAGACCCAGTACTTC
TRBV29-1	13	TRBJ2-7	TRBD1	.	CSVDAAGGSEQYF	TGCAGCGTTGATGCGGCAGGGGGTAGCGAGCAGTACTTC
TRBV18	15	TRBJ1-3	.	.	CASSPNQSSGNTIYF	TGTGCCAGCTCACCAAACCAGTCTTCTGGAAACACCATATATTTT
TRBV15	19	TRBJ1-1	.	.	CATSRDQATLLRLGTEAFF	TGTGCCACCAGCAGAGATCAGGCGACCCTCCTTAGGTTAGGCACTGAAGCTTTCTTT
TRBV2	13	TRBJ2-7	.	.	CASSVDIAYEQYF	TGTGCCAGCAGTGTGGACATAGCCTACGAGCAGTACTTC
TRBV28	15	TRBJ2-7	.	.	CASSSYGGSSYEQYF	TGTGCCAGCAGTTCTTATGGCGGTTCCTCCTACGAGCAGTACTTC
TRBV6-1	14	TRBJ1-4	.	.	CASRGLQGGEKLFF	TGTGCCAGCAGGGGTCTTCAGGGAGGTGAAAAACTGTTTTTT
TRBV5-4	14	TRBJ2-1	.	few	CASSPVLGNNEQFF	TGTGCCAGCAGCCCGGTACTAGGAAATAATGAGCAGTTCTTC
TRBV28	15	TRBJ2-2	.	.	CASSPTGKNTGELFF	TGTGCCAGCAGCCCAACAGGAAAAAACACCGGGGAGCTGTTTTTT
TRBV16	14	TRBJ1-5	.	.	CASSQFQGNQPQHF	TGTGCCAGCAGCCAATTTCAGGGCAATCAGCCCCAGCATTTT
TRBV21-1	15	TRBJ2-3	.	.	CASSKVAGPGDTQYF	TGTGCCAGCAGCAAAGTTGCGGGCCCCGGAGATACGCAGTATTTT
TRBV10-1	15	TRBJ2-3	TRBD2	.	CASRSSGRNTDTQYF	TGCGCCAGCCGGTCGAGCGGGAGGAACACAGATACGCAGTATTTT
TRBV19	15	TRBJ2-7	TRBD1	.	CASSTANRGTYEQYF	TGTGCCAGTAGTACCGCTAACAGGGGAACCTACGAGCAGTACTTC
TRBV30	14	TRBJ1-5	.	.	CAWSAQGGNQPQHF	TGTGCCTGGAGTGCGCAGGGCGGCAATCAGCCCCAGCATTTT
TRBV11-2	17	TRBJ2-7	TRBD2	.	CASSLDRGGRFYYEQYF	TGTGCCAGCAGCTTAGATCGGGGGGGCAGGTTTTACTACGAGCAGTACTTC
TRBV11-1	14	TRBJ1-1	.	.	CASSAQGLGTEAFF	TGTGCCAGCAGCGCCCAGGGTTTGGGGACTGAAGCTTTCTTT
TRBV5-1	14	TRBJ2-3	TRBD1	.	CASADRGQADTQYF	TGCGCCAGCGCGGACAGGGGGCAGGCAGATACGCAGTATTTT
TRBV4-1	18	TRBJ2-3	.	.	CASSQVFLGAELRHTQYF	TGCGCCAGCAGCCAAGTTTTCCTAGGTGCGGAACTGAGGCATACGCAGTATTTT
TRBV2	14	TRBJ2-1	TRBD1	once	CASRGTGVVDEQFF	TGTGCCAGCAGGGGGACAGGGGTAGTCGATGAGCAGTTCTTC
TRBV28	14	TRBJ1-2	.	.	CASSLFGMSYGYTF	TGTGCCAGCAGTTTATTCGGGATGTCCTATGGCTACACCTTC
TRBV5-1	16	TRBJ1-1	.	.	CASSLKVPGANTEAFF	TGCGCCAGCAGCTTGAAGGTTCCGGGAGCGAACACTGAAGCTTTCTTT
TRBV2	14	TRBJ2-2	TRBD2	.	CASGLAGNTGELFF	TGTGCCAGCGGGCTAGCGGGTAACACCGGGGAGCTGTTTTTT
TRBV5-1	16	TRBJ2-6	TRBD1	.	CASRWTGDSGANVLTF	TGCGCCAGCAGATGGACAGGGGACTCTGGGGCCAACGTCCTGACTTTC
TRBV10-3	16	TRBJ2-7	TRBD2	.	CASTTSGETYSYEQYF	TGTGCCTCCACGACTAGCGGGGAGACTTACTCCTACGAGCAGTACTTC